Below, 9 T cell receptor beta chains from the same sample are listed, as sequenced in a study of vaccination and CD4 T cells after COVID-19. No antigen has been assigned to these receptors. Sequencing of the DNA from cultured CD4+ T cells was carried out with the Oncomine TCR Beta short-read assay. TCRdb independently ran MiXCR on the PCR reads; one entry per CDR3 protein. This table holds 20,000 or so distinct CDR3 sequences, just over 60% found once. As to treatment: roughly 11-day PBMC culture with coronavirus spike peptide pools or control peptides (ViraFEST assay). Input material: CD4+ T cells from blood, cultured in vitro. The receptors here all came from a human donor who had recovered from COVID-19.

The chain employs TRBV19 and TRBJ1-5; TRBD1 agrees at 7 bases. The CDR3 length is 15 residues. Germline V lookup: CDR1 LNHDA, CDR2 SQIVND (reference sequence). V was pared by 1 base and J by 6 bases, with 6 bases of the junction left unmatched. The DNA for the CDR3 is TGTGCCAGTAGTATAGGAGGGGGCAGCTTTCAGCCCCAGCATTTT. The encoded protein is CASSIGGGSFQPQHF.

This chain connects TRBV2 to TRBJ2-5, with D unresolved. The CDR3 is 11 residues long. Trimming left V 5 bases short and J 2 bases short, with 3 bases between. Germline V CDR1 and CDR2: SNHLY, FYNNEI. The CDR3 DNA reads as TGTGCCAGCAGTTATCAAGAGACCCAGTACTTC. Translating it yields CASSYQETQYF.

The genes are TRBV19 and TRBJ1-5; D possibly corresponds to TRBD1 (5 bases). This CDR3 spans 17 amino acids. Deletions cut 7 bases from V and 3 bases from J, with 22 bases between. Germline-derived CDR1 and CDR2 are LNHDA and SQIVND (reference sequence). The CDR3 here is CASTPSQGMGVNQPQHF. The CDR3 region has the DNA TGTGCCAGTACTCCGAGCCAGGGTATGGGGGTCAATCAGCCCCAGCATTTT.

The chain links TRBV11-2 to TRBJ2-1; 8 bases fit TRBD1. Germline V gene sequence: CDR1 SGHAT, CDR2 FQNNGV. Unmatched junction bases numbered 8, after V lost 5 bases and J lost 5 bases. The CDR3 runs to 15 residues. The CDR3: CASSLDGQGNNEQFF. Here the CDR3 DNA reads TGTGCCAGCAGCCTTGATGGACAGGGCAACAATGAGCAGTTCTTC.

The CDR3 DNA reads as TGTGCCAGCAGCCGAAACCAAGGGGTAGACACCGGGGAGCTGTTTTTT. The encoded protein is CASSRNQGVDTGELFF. J is TRBJ2-2 and V is TRBV7-3, with D perhaps matching TRBD1 (5 bases). V lost 5 bases, J lost 3 bases, and 16 bases lay in between. Germline loops: CDR1 SGHTA, CDR2 FQGTGA. The CDR3 contains 16 residues.

The gene calls are TRBV18 and TRBJ1-5, with TRBD1 as a possible D gene (5 bases). Trimming removed 3 bases from V and 3 bases from J, with 9 bases in between. Germline V gene lookup returns CDR1 KGHSH and CDR2 LQKENI. The CDR3 spans 14 residues. The CDR3 region has the DNA TGTGCCAGCTCACCCTCCAGGGACAATCAGCCCCAGCATTTT. Its translation is CASSPSRDNQPQHF. Together with reference TRBV18 and TRBJ1-5, the CDR3 gives the full variable domain: NAGVMQNPRHLVRRRGQEARLRCSPMKGHSHVYWYRQLPEEGLKFMVYLQKENIIDESGMPKERFSAEFPKEGPSILRIQQVVRGDSAAYFCASSPSRDNQPQHFGDGTRLSIL.

V gene TRBV20-1 combines with J gene TRBJ2-5; TRBD2 might be the D (6 bases). V shed 3 bases and J shed 5 bases, with 19 bases lying between them. The CDR3 spans 15 residues. In germline, CDR1 is DFQATT, CDR2 SNEGSKA (reference sequence). CDR3: CSASYPSDLGETQYF. The CDR3 DNA reads as TGCAGTGCTAGTTACCCTAGCGACCTCGGGGAGACCCAGTACTTC.

This clonotype was counted only a few times. The chain is built from TRBV20-1 and TRBJ1-6; D is uncertain. The V and J ends lost 7 bases and 8 bases respectively, with 12 bases between them. Germline CDR1 reads DFQATT; CDR2 reads SNEGSKA (reference sequence). This CDR3 is built from 12 residues. The DNA for the CDR3 is TGCAGTGTCCTCCGCCTCGATTCACCCCTCCACTTT. This encodes CSVLRLDSPLHF.

The chain has TRBV11-1 and TRBJ1-2; the D gene is possibly TRBD1 (5 bases). CDR3 size: 12 residues. Per germline, CDR1 SGHAT and CDR2 FQDESV (reference sequence). The ends were cut back, 5 bases at V and 4 bases at J, with 8 bases in the middle. The CDR3: CASSTGGYGYTF. CDR3 nucleotides: TGTGCCAGCAGCACAGGTGGCTATGGCTACACCTTC.